The present TCR beta chain was sequenced within a study of CD8 T cells in Susac syndrome. Random hexamers were used to reverse transcribe 0.5 to 1 ug of RNA. One entry per CDR3 protein, called by TCRdb with MiXCR from the immunoSEQ multiplex PCR reads. The data show about 130,000 distinct CDR3 sequences, more than 85% seen once. V was pared by 4 bases and J by 7 bases, with 11 bases between. CDR1 is MRHNA and CDR2 is SNTAGT in the germline V gene. The CDR3 extends over 13 amino acids. The TCR was taken from a human donor with Susac syndrome. Sequenced: CD8+ T cells from PBMCs. V and J are TRBV6-4 and TRBJ2-1, with D perhaps given as TRBD1 or TRBD2 (5 bases each). Here the CDR3 DNA reads TGTGCCAGCAGTGCCTGGTGGGGGAATGAGCAGTTCTTC. Amino acids: CASSAWWGNEQFF.